One T cell receptor (beta chain) is described in this entry. TCRdb re-called the 5' RACE reads with MiXCR, one entry per CDR3 protein. Among about 630,000 distinct CDR3 sequences listed, 9% to 15% were seen once. This record belongs to a study of T cells after yellow fever vaccination. As for the study in general: When fractions had low cell numbers, they were prepared with SMART-Seq v4 Ultra Low Input.

This CDR3 is built from 13 residues. CDR1 and CDR2 (germline): MNHNS, SASEGT. V lost 2 bases to trimming and J lost 6 bases, with 7 bases between them. This receptor was taken from a man aged 25-45 years who received the YFV17D yellow fever vaccine. V usage is TRBV6-1 and J usage is TRBJ2-2; D ambiguous. This material consisted of PBMCs, taken on the day of the yellow fever booster vaccination. CDR3 residues: CASSEFRSGELFF. DNA of the CDR3: TGTGCCAGCAGTGAATTTCGGTCCGGGGAGCTGTTTTTT.